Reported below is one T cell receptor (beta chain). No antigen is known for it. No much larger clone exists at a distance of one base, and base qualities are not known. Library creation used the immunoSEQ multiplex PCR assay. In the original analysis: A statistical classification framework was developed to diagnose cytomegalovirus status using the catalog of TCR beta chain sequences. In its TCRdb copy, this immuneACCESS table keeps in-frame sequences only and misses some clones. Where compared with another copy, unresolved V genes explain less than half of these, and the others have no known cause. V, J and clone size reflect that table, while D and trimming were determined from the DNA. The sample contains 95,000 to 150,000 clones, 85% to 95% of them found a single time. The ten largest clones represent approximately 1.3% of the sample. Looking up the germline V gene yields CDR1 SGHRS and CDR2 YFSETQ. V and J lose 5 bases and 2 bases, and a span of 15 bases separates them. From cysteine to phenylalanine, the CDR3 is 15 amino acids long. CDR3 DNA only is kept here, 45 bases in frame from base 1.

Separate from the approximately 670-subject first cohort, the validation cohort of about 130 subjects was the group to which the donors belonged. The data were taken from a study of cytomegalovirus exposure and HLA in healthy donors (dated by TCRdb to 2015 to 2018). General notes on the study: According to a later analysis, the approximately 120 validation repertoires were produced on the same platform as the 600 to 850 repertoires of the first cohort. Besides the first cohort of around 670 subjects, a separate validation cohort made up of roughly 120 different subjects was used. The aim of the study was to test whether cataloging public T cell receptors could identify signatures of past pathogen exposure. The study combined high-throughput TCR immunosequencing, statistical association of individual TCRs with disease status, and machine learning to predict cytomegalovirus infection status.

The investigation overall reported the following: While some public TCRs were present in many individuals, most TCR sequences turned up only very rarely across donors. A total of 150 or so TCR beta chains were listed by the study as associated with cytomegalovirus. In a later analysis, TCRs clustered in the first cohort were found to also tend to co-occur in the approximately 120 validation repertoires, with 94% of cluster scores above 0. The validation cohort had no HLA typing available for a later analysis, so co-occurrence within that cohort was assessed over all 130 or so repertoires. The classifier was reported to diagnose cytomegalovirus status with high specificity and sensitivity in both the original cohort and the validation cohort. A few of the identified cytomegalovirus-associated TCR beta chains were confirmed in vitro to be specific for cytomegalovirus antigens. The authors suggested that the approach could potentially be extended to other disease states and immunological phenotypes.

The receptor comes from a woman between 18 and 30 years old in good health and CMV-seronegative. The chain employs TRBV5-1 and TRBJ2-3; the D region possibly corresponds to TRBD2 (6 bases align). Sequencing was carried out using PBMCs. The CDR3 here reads CASRFVGGDTDTQYF. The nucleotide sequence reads TGCGCCAGCAGGTTCGTCGGCGGGGACACAGATACGCAGTATTTT. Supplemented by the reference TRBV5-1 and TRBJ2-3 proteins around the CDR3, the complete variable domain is KAGVTQTPRYLIKTRGQQVTLSCSPISGHRSVSWYQQTPGQGLQFLFEYFSETQRNKGNFPGRFSGRQFSNSRSEMNVSTLELGDSALYLCASRFVGGDTDTQYFGPGTRLTVL.